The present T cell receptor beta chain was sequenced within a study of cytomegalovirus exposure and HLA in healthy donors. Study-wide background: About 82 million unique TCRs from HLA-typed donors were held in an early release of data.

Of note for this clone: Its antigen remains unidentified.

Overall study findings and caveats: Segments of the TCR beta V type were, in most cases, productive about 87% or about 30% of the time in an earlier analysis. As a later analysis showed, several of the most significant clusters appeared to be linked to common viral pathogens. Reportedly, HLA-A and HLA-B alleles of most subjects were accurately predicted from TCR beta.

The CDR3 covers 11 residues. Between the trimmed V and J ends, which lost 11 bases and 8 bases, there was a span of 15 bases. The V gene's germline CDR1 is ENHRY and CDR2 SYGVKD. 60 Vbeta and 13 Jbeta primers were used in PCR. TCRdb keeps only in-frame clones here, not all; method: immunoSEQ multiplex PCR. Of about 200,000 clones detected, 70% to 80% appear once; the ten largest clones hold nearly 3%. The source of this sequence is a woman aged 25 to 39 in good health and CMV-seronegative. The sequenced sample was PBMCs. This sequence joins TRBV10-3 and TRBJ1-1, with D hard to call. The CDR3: CAVKGSGEAFF. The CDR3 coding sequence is TGTGCCGTCAAAGGGTCGGGAGAAGCTTTCTTT.